One TCR beta chain is described in this entry. This sample was included in a study of T cells in Graves' hyperthyroidism and ophthalmopathy. RNA transcripts yielded amplified TCR beta CDR3 regions. A set of HTBI primers served as the primers for a first-round RT-PCR of the TCR CDR3. Via MiXCR, TCRdb re-called the multiplex PCR reads, giving one row per CDR3 protein. This sample has around 500,000 distinct CDR3 sequences, with approximately 23% found just once. Sequencing used blood. The receptor was derived from a woman aged 70 to 79 with Graves' ophthalmopathy.

CDR3 residues: CASSPDWPSNYGYTF. The CDR3 nucleotides are TGCGCCAGCAGCCCGGACTGGCCATCCAACTATGGCTACACCTTC. The V and J genes are TRBV5-1 and TRBJ1-2; D is unclear. Trimming pared 4 bases from V and 2 bases from J, leaving 15 bases between. Per germline, CDR1 SGHRS and CDR2 YFSETQ. The CDR3 runs to 15 residues.